A selection of T cell receptor beta chains follows, all from one sample in a study of blood T cell repertoires in COVID-19. TCRdb's table, derived via immunoSEQ multiplex PCR, lists solely in-frame clones and lacks some. Of about 64,000 clones listed, around four fifths are singletons. The specimen was peripheral blood. The receptors were sampled from a human donor in a cohort sampled during active COVID-19. CDR3s leave out the opening cysteine and the closing phenylalanine or tryptophan.

V: TRBV7-9; J: TRBJ2-2; CDR3: ASSRVQQGAGELF
V: TRBV6-5; J: TRBJ2-5; CDR3: ASSYGASGVETQY
V: TRBV11-2; J: TRBJ2-2; CDR3: ASSLEYSPYHGGTGELF
V: TRBV7-9; J: TRBJ2-3; CDR3: ASSLSGSTDTQY
V: TRBV24-1; J: TRBJ2-3; CDR3: ATSDEDERGIDTQY
V: TRBV7-8; J: TRBJ1-2; CDR3: ASSLTTGAFGYT
V: TRBV29-1; J: TRBJ1-6; CDR3: SVQTGDSPLH
V: TRBV27; J: TRBJ1-4; CDR3: ASMDRERLSEKLF
V: TRBV2; J: TRBJ2-5; CDR3: ASGTVKETQY
V: TRBV19; J: TRBJ1-4; CDR3: ASSTWTGHNEKLF
V: TRBV2; J: TRBJ1-4; CDR3: ASSTSWEGANEKLF
V: TRBV3-1/TRBV3-2; J: TRBJ2-1; CDR3: ASSPRGRAGEQF
V: TRBV6-5; J: TRBJ1-5; CDR3: ASSWGTGVNQPQH
V: TRBV9; J: TRBJ2-7; CDR3: ASRAGSGTGYEQY
V: TRBV3-1/TRBV3-2; J: TRBJ2-3; CDR3: ASSQDRIAGYSTDTQY
V: TRBV27; J: TRBJ2-3; CDR3: ASSLLGGQDTQY
V: TRBV18; J: TRBJ2-3; CDR3: ASSPALTSTDTQY
V: TRBV2; J: TRBJ2-2; CDR3: ASSLPGTSISGELF
V: TRBV11-2; J: TRBJ2-1; CDR3: ASSFGRDNEQF
V: TRBV24-1; J: TRBJ2-1; CDR3: ATSDFRTNYNEQF
V: TRBV29-1; J: TRBJ2-5; CDR3: SVGTGQGYQETQY
V: TRBV7-8; J: TRBJ1-1; CDR3: ASSPDKTEAF
V: TRBV10-3; J: TRBJ2-2; CDR3: AISDSRQGGGELF
V: TRBV7-8; J: TRBJ1-5; CDR3: ASSVRTGGSSNQPQH
V: TRBV6-4; J: TRBJ1-6; CDR3: ASSDTFVGGNSPLH
V: TRBV7-9; J: TRBJ1-1; CDR3: ASTSGGGYTEAF
V: TRBV7-8; J: TRBJ2-7; CDR3: ASSLLSSSGVDEQY
V: TRBV7-7; J: TRBJ2-2; CDR3: ASSYTAGSTGELF
V: TRBV4-2; J: TRBJ1-5; CDR3: ASSQGPGTDLFKPQH
V: TRBV11-2; J: TRBJ1-3; CDR3: ASSLGDRISGNTIY
V: TRBV7-2; J: TRBJ2-7; CDR3: ASSLAAGGQYEQY
V: TRBV6-2/TRBV6-3; J: TRBJ2-7; CDR3: ASSGSHADEQY
V: TRBV7-9; J: TRBJ2-2; CDR3: ASSPYYLAGELF
V: TRBV5-1; J: TRBJ1-3; CDR3: ASSLAPAGSSGNTIY
V: TRBV18; J: TRBJ2-4; CDR3: ASSPGQLAKNIQY
V: TRBV19; J: TRBJ2-2; CDR3: ASSLGTGVMSGELF
V: TRBV19; J: TRBJ2-6; CDR3: ASSIALDSSGANVLT
V: TRBV25-1; J: TRBJ2-5; CDR3: ASSETYRQETQY
V: TRBV12-3/TRBV12-4; J: TRBJ1-2; CDR3: ASSGQGASGYT
V: TRBV24-1; J: TRBJ2-1; CDR3: ATSDQNRAPRSEQF
V: TRBV2; J: TRBJ1-4; CDR3: ASSAWDRGDEKLF
V: TRBV6-6; J: TRBJ2-2; CDR3: ASSRTSGEPGELF
V: TRBV2; J: TRBJ2-5; CDR3: ASSEARSGGATQY
V: TRBV20-1; J: TRBJ2-5; CDR3: SAYKETQY
V: TRBV11-2; J: TRBJ1-1; CDR3: ASSSPRLAGSAEAF
V: TRBV6-1; J: TRBJ1-2; CDR3: ASSDGPYGYT
V: TRBV6-5; J: TRBJ1-1; CDR3: ASSLRSGITEAF
V: TRBV6-6; J: TRBJ1-4; CDR3: ASRPGMIFEKLF
V: TRBV5-4; J: TRBJ2-5; CDR3: ASSPDRARETQY
V: TRBV12-3/TRBV12-4; J: TRBJ2-1; CDR3: ASGGTEQF